This T cell receptor beta chain was sequenced in a study of monozygotic twins with inflammatory bowel disease. TCRdb reprocessed the 5' RACE reads and keeps a single row for each CDR3 protein, giving no DNA. The table lists about 160,000 distinct CDR3 sequences. The V gene's germline CDR1 is MNHNS and CDR2 SASEGT. The CDR3 contains 14 residues. The clonotype originates from a human donor with ulcerative colitis or Crohn's disease, or a healthy co-twin of an affected twin (not recorded which). Sequences were obtained from blood. J is TRBJ2-5 and V is TRBV6-1; TCRdb proposes TRBD2, but this gene call is untestable without DNA. This CDR3 is CASREGGGLVAQYF.